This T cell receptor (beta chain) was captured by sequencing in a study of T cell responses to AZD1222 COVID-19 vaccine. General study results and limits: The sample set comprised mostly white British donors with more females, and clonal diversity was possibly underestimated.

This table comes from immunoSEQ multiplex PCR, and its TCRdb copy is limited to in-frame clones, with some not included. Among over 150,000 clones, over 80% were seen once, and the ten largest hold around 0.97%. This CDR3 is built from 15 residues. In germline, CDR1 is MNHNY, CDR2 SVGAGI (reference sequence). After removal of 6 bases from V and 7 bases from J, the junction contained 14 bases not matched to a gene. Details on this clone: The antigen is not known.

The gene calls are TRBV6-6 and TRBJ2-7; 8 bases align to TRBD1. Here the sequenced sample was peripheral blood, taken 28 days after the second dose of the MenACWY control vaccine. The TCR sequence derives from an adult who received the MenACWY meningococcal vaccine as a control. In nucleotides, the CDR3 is TGTGCCAGCAGAGGGGCCGGGACAGGCCGTTTAGAGCAGTACTTC. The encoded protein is CASRGAGTGRLEQYF.